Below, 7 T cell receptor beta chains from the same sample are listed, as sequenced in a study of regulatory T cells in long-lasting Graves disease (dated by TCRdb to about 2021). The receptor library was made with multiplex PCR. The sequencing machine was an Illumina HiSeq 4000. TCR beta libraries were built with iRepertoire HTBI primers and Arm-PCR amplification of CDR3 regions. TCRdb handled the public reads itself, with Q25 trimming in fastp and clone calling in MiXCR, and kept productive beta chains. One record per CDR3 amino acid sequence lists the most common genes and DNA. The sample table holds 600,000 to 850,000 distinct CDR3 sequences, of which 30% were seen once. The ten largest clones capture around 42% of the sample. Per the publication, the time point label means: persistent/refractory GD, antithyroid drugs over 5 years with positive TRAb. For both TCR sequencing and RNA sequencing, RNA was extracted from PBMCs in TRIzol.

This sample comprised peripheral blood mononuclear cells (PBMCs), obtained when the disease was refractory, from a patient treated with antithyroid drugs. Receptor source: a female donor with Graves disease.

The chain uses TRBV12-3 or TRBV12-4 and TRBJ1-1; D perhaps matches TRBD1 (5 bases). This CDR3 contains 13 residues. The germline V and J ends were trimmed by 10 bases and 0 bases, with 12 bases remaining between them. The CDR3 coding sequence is TGTGCCACATGGGACGAAATGAACACTGAAGCTTTCTTT. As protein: CATWDEMNTEAFF.

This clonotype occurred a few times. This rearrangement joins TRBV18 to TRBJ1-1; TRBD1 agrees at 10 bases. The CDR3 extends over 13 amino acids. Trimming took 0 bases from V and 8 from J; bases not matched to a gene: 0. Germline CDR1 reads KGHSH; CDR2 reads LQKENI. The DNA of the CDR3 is TGTGCCAGCTCACCACCGGGACAGGGGGAAGCTTTCTTT. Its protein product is CASSPPGQGEAFF.

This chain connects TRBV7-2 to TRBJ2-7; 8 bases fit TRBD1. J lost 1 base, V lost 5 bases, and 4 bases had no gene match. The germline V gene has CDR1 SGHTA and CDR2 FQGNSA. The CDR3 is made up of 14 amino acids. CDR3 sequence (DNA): TGTGCCAGCAGCGCGGGACAGGCTTCCTACGAGCAGTACTTC. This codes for CASSAGQASYEQYF.

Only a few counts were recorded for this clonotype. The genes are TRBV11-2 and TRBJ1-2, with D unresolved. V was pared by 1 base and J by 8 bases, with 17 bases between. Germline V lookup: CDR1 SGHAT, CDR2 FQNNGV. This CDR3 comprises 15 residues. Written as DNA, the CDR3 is TGTGCCAGCAGCTTAGTAAGGTCCTTGGCAGAAGGCTACACCTTC. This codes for CASSLVRSLAEGYTF.

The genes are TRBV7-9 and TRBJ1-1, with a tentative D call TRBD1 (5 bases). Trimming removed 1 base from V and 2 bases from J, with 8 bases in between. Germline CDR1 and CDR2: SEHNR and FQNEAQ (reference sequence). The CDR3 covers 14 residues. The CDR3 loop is CASSLETDNTEAFF. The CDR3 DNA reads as TGTGCCAGCAGCTTAGAGACAGACAACACTGAAGCTTTCTTT.

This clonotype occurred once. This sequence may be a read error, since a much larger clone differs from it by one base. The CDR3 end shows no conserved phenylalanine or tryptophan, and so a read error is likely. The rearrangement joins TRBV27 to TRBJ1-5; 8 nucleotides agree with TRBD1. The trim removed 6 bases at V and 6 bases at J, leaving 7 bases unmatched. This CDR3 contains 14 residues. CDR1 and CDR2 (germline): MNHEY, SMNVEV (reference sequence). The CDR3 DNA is TGTGCCAGCAGATCTTCAGGGGGCCCTCAGCCCCAGCATTCT. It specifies CASRSSGGPQPQHS.

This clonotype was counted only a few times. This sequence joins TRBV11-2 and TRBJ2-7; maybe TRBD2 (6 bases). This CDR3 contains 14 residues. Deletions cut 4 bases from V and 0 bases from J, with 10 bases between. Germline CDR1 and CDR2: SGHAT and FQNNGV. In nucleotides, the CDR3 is TGTGCCAGCAGCTCACTTAGCGGCTCCTACGAGCAGTACTTC. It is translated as CASSSLSGSYEQYF.